This T cell receptor beta chain was recorded in a study of patients and donors after allogeneic stem cell transplantation. Using its own MiXCR run on the RT-PCR reads, TCRdb lists one record per CDR3 protein. This sample yields tens of thousands of distinct CDR3 sequences, of which roughly 5.1% are seen a single time; around 2.6% belongs to the top ten. The germline CDR1 and CDR2 sequences are ENHRY and SYGVKD. The CDR3 has 15 residues. V gave up 11 bases and J gave up 1 base; unmatched junction bases: 10. The chain uses TRBV10-3 and TRBJ1-2, with 10 bases matching TRBD1. Input material: blood, either unsorted or a sorted T cell fraction (not recorded which). The origin of this receptor is a human donor who was either an allogeneic HSCT recipient or a stem cell or donor lymphocyte infusion donor (not recorded which). It is not recorded whose cells these are; they may come from a transplant donor. The CDR3 nucleotides are TGTGCCTCCCGGGACAGGGGCTATCTTAACTATGGCTACACCTTC. Its protein is CASRDRGYLNYGYTF.